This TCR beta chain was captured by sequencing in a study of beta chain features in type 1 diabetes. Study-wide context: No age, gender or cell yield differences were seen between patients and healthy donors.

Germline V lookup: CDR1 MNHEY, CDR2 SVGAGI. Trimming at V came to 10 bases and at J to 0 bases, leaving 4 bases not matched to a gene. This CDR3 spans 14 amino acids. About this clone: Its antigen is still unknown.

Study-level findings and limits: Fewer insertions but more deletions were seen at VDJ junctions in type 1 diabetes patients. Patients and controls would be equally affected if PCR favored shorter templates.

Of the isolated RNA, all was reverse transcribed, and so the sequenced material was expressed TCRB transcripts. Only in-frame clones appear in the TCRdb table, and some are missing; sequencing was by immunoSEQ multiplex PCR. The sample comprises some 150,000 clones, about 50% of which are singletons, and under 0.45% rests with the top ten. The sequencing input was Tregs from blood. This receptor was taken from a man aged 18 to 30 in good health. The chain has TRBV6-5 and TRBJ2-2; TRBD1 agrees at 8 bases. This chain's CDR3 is CATQGAANTGELFF. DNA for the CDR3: TGTGCCACCCAGGGGGCCGCGAACACCGGGGAGCTGTTTTTT.